This TCR beta chain emerged from a study of vaccination effects on CD4 cells after COVID-19. Overall study findings and caveats: Late in the post-vaccination period, infection-induced and vaccine-induced clones underwent marked clonal contraction.

This clone was detected a few times. The antigen remains unidentified. Subsequent to 10 days of culture, CD4+ T cells were isolated. Libraries were prepared by immunoSEQ multiplex PCR; TCRdb keeps only in-frame clonotypes and omits some of them. The sample has tens of thousands of clones, 68% seen once; the top ten hold 4.2%. This sample comprised CD4+ T cells from PBMCs cultured without peptide, obtained before COVID-19 vaccination. This sequence was found in a human donor who received a COVID-19 vaccine.

The CDR3 DNA reads TGTGCCGTGGTAGGACAGTCCTACGAGCAGTACTTC. Encoded protein: CAVVGQSYEQYF. The chain joins TRBV6-6 to TRBJ2-7; D perhaps matches TRBD1 (6 bases). Trimming stripped 11 bases from V and 1 base from J, with 12 bases between. This CDR3 contains 12 residues. The germline V gene encodes CDR1 MNHNY and CDR2 SVGAGI (reference sequence).